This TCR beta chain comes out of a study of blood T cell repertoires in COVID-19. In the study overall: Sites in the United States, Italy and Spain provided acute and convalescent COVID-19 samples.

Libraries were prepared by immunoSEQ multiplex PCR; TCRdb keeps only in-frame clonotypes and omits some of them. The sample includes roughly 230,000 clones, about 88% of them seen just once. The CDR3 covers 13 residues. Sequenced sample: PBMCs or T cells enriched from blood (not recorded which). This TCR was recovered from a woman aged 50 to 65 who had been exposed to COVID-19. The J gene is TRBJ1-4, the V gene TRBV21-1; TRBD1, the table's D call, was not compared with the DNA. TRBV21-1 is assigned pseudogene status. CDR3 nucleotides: TGTGCCAGCGGCTGGGACAGGGGACAAAAACTGTTTTTT. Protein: CASGWDRGQKLFF.